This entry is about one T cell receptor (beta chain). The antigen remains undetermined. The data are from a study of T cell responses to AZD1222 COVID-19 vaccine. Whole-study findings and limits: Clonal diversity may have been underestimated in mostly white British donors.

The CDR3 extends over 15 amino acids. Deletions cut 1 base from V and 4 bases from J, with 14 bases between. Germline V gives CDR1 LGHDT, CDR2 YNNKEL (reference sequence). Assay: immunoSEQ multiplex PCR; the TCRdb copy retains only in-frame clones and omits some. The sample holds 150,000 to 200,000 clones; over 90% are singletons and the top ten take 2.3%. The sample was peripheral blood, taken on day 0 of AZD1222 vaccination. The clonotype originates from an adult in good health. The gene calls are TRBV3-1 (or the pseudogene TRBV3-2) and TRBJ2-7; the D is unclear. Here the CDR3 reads CASSQGTVPGYEQYF. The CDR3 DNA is TGTGCCAGCAGCCAAGGGACGGTGCCAGGATACGAGCAGTACTTC.